This TCR beta chain was recorded in a study of blood T cell repertoires in COVID-19. Whole-study context: The United States, Italy and Spain were the sources of the acute and convalescent COVID-19 samples. The cDNA or gDNA used as material had been derived from T cells, B-cell-depleted T cells, or PBMCs.

Per the original methods: Reference gene primer amplification yielded estimated nucleated cell counts. Profiled with immunoSEQ multiplex PCR; TCRdb holds only in-frame clones, not every one. V and J calls and clone size come straight from that table; D and trimming were deduced from the DNA. The sample includes around 110,000 clones, around nine tenths of them seen just once. Trimming pared 1 base from V and 3 bases from J, leaving 4 bases between. The CDR3 sequence is 12 residues long. Germline V gives CDR1 MNHNS, CDR2 SASEGT. This receptor was identified in a woman aged 30 to 39 with acute or convalescent COVID-19. The V gene is TRBV6-1, the J gene TRBJ2-7; D not resolved. Sequences were obtained from peripheral blood. CDR3 sequence reads: CASSEGNYEQYF. DNA of the CDR3: TGTGCCAGCAGTGAAGGTAACTACGAGCAGTACTTC.